This T cell receptor beta chain is drawn from a study of cytomegalovirus exposure and HLA in healthy donors. Study information: Roughly 179 million T cells yielded roughly 100 million unique TCR beta sequences, as an earlier analysis found. Findings of the study overall: Specific recognition of CMV antigens was confirmed in vitro for a few chains (all CMV-associated). A later analysis by the authors found several of the most significant clusters apparently linked to common viral pathogens. As a later analysis showed, a missense DCLRE1C variant was linked to trimming of TCR beta V- and J-genes.

The junction had 0 bases not matched to a gene; V was cut back by 1 base and J by 5 bases. This CDR3 spans 13 amino acids. The germline CDR1 and CDR2 sequences are SGHTA and FQGNSA. On this clone itself: Its antigen is not identified. Different DNA sequences within this sample yield the same CDR3.

Amplification used 60 Vbeta primers and 13 Jbeta primers. Generated by immunoSEQ multiplex PCR, the TCRdb table keeps only in-frame clones and is missing some. The sample lists 150,000 to 200,000 clones; around 79% were seen once. J is TRBJ1-1 and V is TRBV7-2; TRBD1 matches at 8 bases. The specimen was PBMCs. The source of this sequence is a woman between 50 and 59 years old in good health and CMV-seronegative. CDR3 in amino acids: CASSLGQGTEAFF. As DNA, the CDR3 is TGTGCCAGCAGCTTAGGACAGGGGACTGAAGCTTTCTTT.